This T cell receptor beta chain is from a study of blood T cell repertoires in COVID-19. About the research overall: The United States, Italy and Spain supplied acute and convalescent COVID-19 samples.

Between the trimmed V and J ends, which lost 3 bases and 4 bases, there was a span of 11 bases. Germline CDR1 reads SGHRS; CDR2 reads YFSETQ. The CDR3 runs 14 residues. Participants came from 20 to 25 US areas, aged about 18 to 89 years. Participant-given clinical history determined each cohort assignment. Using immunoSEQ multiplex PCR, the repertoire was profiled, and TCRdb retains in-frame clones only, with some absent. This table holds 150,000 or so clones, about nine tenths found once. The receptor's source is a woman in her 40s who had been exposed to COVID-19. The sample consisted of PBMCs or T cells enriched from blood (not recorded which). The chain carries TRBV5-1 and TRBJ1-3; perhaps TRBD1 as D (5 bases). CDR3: CASSSTGHGNTIYF. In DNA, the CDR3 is TGCGCCAGCAGCTCAACAGGCCACGGAAACACCATATATTTT.